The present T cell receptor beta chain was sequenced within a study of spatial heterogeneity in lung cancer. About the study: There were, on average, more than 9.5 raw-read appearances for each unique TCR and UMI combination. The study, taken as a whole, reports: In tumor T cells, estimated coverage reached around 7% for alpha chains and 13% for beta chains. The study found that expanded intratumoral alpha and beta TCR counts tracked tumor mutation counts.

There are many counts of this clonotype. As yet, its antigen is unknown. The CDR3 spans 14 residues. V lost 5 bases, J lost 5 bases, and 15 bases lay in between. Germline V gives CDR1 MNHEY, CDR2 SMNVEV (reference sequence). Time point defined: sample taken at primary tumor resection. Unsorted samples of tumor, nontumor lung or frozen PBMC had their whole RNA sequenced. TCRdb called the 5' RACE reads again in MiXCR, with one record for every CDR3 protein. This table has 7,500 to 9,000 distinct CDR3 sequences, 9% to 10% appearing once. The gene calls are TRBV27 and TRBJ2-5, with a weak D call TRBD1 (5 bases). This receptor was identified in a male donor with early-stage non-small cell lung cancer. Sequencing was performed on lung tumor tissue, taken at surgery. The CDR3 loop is CASSMRRTIETQYF. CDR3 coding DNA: TGTGCCAGCAGTATGCGACGGACAATCGAGACCCAGTACTTC.